One T cell receptor beta chain is described in this entry. The data were taken from a study of tumor T cells in aggressive B-cell lymphoma. The method was immunoSEQ multiplex PCR; TCRdb's version includes in-frame clones alone and lacks a portion of them. The sample records about 3,300 clones, around nine tenths being singletons. Trimming shortened V by 1 base and J by 5 bases, and 9 bases separated the two germline ends. This CDR3 region has 13 residues. CDR1 and CDR2 (germline): SGHTA, FQGNSA. Sequencing input: tumor tissue. This TCR was sampled from an adult with diffuse large B cell lymphoma. The genes are TRBV7-2 and TRBJ2-7; the D is unclear. The CDR3 nucleotides are TGTGCCAGCAGCTTAGGTTTCGTCCACGAGCAGTACTTC. Translating gives CASSLGFVHEQYF.